This TCR beta chain was recorded in a study of cytomegalovirus exposure and HLA in healthy donors. Of note for this clone: The antigen is undetermined.

This CDR3 is built from 15 residues. Germline V gene sequence: CDR1 SGHRS, CDR2 YFSETQ. With 0 bases removed from V and 8 bases from J, the gap between germline ends came to 12 bases. PCR amplification relied on 60 Vbeta primers (plus 13 Jbeta primers). Clones were read by immunoSEQ multiplex PCR, and TCRdb kept only the in-frame ones, dropping some. In the table there are fewer than 200,000 clones, over 75% of which are singletons. Overall study findings and caveats: It was assumed in the presence/absence analyses that sequencing depth was roughly uniform across donors.

This receptor was obtained from a woman aged 45-60 years in good health and CMV-seropositive. Sample: PBMCs. This chain joins TRBV5-1 and TRBJ1-6, with D perhaps matching TRBD1 (5 bases). This CDR3 is CASSLGGDRYSPLHF. The CDR3 DNA reads TGCGCCAGCAGCTTGGGGGGGGACCGATATTCACCCCTCCACTTT. The whole variable domain, remainder taken from reference TRBV5-1 and TRBJ1-6, is KAGVTQTPRYLIKTRGQQVTLSCSPISGHRSVSWYQQTPGQGLQFLFEYFSETQRNKGNFPGRFSGRQFSNSRSEMNVSTLELGDSALYLCASSLGGDRYSPLHFGNGTRLTVT.